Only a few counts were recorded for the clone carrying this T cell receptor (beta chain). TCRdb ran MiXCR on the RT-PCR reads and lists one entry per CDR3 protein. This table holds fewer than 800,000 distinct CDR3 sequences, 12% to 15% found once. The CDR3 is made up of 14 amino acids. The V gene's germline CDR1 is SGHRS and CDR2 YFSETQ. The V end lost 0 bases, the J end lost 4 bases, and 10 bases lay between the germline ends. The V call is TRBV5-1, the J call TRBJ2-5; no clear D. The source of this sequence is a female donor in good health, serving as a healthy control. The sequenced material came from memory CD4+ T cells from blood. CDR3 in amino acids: CASSLGQARETQYF. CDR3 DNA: TGCGCCAGCAGCTTGGGTCAGGCTCGAGAGACCCAGTACTTC.